This T cell receptor beta chain was retrieved from a study of T cell repertoires in cytomegalovirus infection. At the level of the study: Used in the study were CMV epitopes, some recently identified and HLA-C-restricted, others well-studied and HLA-B-restricted. The public TCR beta signatures pointed to both CMV infection and matching HLA type. Notes on the study in general: Predominance within the ex vivo response was attributable to HLA-C-restricted CMV-specific TCR beta clonotypes. The cumulative frequency of public TCR beta families distinguished individuals who carried CMV together with the relevant HLA.

Trimming took 5 bases from V and 2 from J, leaving 7 bases between them. The CDR3 loop spans 14 amino acids. Per the germline V gene, CDR1 is MNHEY and CDR2 is SVGAGI. Of note for this clonotype: As yet, its antigen is unknown.

MiXCR, applied by TCRdb to the reads, yields one record per CDR3 protein. In the table there are 90,000 to 110,000 distinct CDR3 sequences, around 30% of which are singletons. Sample: CD8+ T cells from cultured PBMCs, taken from culture after CMV antigen stimulation. V is TRBV6-5 and J is TRBJ2-6; D remains unclear. This TCR was sampled from a human donor in good health (CMV status not recorded). Some clones in this sample may be carry-over from other donors' samples. CDR3 in DNA: TGTGCCAGCAGTCTTAGCCCTGGGGCCAACGTCCTGACTTTC. As protein: CASSLSPGANVLTF.